The 12 T cell receptor beta chains listed next were all sequenced from one sample in a study of Ad26.COV2.S vaccination and SARS-CoV-2 variants. The treatment is: about 20 received Ad26.COV2.S at low or high dose, single or two shots; roughly 5 received placebo; per-sample allocation not given. Samples came from day 63 after the first vaccine or placebo injection. Method: immunoSEQ multiplex PCR; TCRdb's copy keeps in-frame clones and lacks some. The sample holds some 420,000 clones; 70% to 90% are singletons and the top ten take around 3.6%. Source: peripheral blood, taken in a trial of Ad26.COV2.S vaccine versus placebo. The source is a person between 18 and 60 years old who received the Ad26.COV2.S COVID-19 vaccine or a placebo.

This chain joins TRBV4-1 and TRBJ2-7; 7 bases fit TRBD2. CDR1 and CDR2 (germline): MGHRA, YSYEKL. The CDR3 loop spans 15 amino acids. V was clipped by 1 base and J by 0 bases; unmatched bases: 3. CDR3 DNA sequence: TGCGCCAGCAGCCAAGGCGGGGGAAGCTCCTACGAGCAGTACTTC. As protein: CASSQGGGSSYEQYF.

V is TRBV11-2 and J is TRBJ2-3, with 10 bases lining up with TRBD2. J lost 6 bases, V lost 2 bases, and 5 bases had no gene match. Germline V gene data show CDR1 as SGHAT and CDR2 as FQNNGV. This CDR3 is built from 15 residues. The CDR3 nucleotides read TGTGCCAGCAGCTTAAGGCTAGCGGGGGTTGATACGCAGTATTTT. Translation gives CASSLRLAGVDTQYF.

This clone was picked up one time. J is TRBJ2-7 and V is TRBV6-2 or TRBV6-3, with D unresolved. The CDR3 extends over 12 amino acids. The V gene lost 4 bases and the J gene lost 1 base, with 5 bases spanning the gap. The germline V gene encodes CDR1 MNHEY and CDR2 SVGEGT. The CDR3 sequence: CASSSSSYEQYF. DNA of the CDR3: TGTGCCAGCAGTTCCTCATCCTACGAGCAGTACTTC.

The chain recombines TRBV27 with TRBJ2-1, with D unresolved. Trimming cost V 0 bases and J 0 bases, with 6 bases left between them. Germline assignment: CDR1 MNHEY and CDR2 SMNVEV (reference sequence). This CDR3 has 15 residues. This CDR3 is CASSLSANSYNEQFF. In nucleotides, the CDR3 is TGTGCCAGCAGTTTATCGGCCAACTCCTACAATGAGCAGTTCTTC.

This clone was seen a single time. This sequence joins TRBV7-9 and TRBJ2-3, with 9 nucleotides matching TRBD1. Germline lookup yields CDR1 SEHNR and CDR2 FQNEAQ (reference sequence). The trim removed 5 bases at V and 4 bases at J, leaving 10 bases unmatched. This CDR3 comprises 16 residues. This CDR3 reads CASSRPGQGNPDTQYF. The CDR3 DNA reads TGTGCCAGCAGCCGACCGGGACAGGGAAATCCAGATACGCAGTATTTT.

V and J are TRBV29-1 and TRBJ2-7; tentatively, D is TRBD2 (5 bases). This CDR3 contains 13 residues. V was pared by 8 bases and J by 5 bases, with 19 bases between. The germline CDR1 and CDR2 sequences are SQVTM and ANQGSEA. The CDR3 protein is CSFRGALSDEQYF. The CDR3 nucleotides are TGCAGCTTCCGGGGTGCATTAAGCGACGAGCAGTACTTC.

The chain employs TRBV7-2 and TRBJ2-7; no reliable D call. The V gene's germline CDR1 is SGHTA and CDR2 FQGNSA. V was cut by 2 bases and J by 4 bases, with 9 bases left in between. The CDR3 contains 13 residues. In DNA, the CDR3 is TGTGCCAGCAGCTTACCCGAAATTTACGAGCAGTACTTC. Its translation is CASSLPEIYEQYF. The full variable domain, completed using reference TRBV7-2 and TRBJ2-7, is GAGVSQSPSNKVTEKGKDVELRCDPISGHTALYWYRQSLGQGLEFLIYFQGNSAPDKSGLPSDRFSAERTGGSVSTLTIQRTQQEDSAVYLCASSLPEIYEQYFGPGTRLTVT.

This chain joins TRBV27 and TRBJ1-1; D call uncertain. V was pared by 3 bases and J by 4 bases, with 15 bases between. Germline CDR1 reads MNHEY; CDR2 reads SMNVEV (reference sequence). The CDR3 consists of 15 residues. In DNA, the CDR3 is TGTGCCAGCAGTTTGGCCCCCGGGGTGAGCACTGAAGCTTTCTTT. Residues: CASSLAPGVSTEAFF.

This rearrangement joins TRBV28 to TRBJ1-5, with TRBD1 as a possible D gene (6 bases). Germline values: CDR1 MDHEN, CDR2 SYDVKM. Trimming removed 10 bases from V and 4 bases from J, with 14 bases in between. This CDR3 comprises 13 residues. The CDR3 DNA follows: TGTGCCAACAGCAGGGGATGGAATCAGCCCCAGCATTTT. Translated: CANSRGWNQPQHF.

The chain is built from TRBV28 and TRBJ1-5; 7 nucleotides align to TRBD1. CDR1 and CDR2 from the germline V gene are MDHEN and SYDVKM. This CDR3 is 16 amino acids long. Trimming took 3 bases from V and 4 from J; bases not matched to a gene: 9. CDR3 amino acids: CASSFLKTGLNQPQHF. In nucleotides, the CDR3 is TGTGCCAGCAGTTTCCTTAAGACAGGGTTAAATCAGCCCCAGCATTTT. The full variable domain, in which reference TRBV28 and TRBJ1-5 provide the parts outside the CDR3, is DVKVTQSSRYLVKRTGEKVFLECVQDMDHENMFWYRQDPGLGLRLIYFSYDVKMKEKGDIPEGYSVSREKKERFSLILESASTNQTSMYLCASSFLKTGLNQPQHFGDGTRLSIL.

This chain links TRBV6-1 with TRBJ2-3, with 12 bases that match TRBD2. From germline, CDR1 is MNHNS and CDR2 SASEGT. CDR3 length: 17 residues. V was clipped by 1 base and J by 3 bases; unmatched bases: 5. Here the CDR3 DNA reads TGTGCCAGCAGTGAAGGAATGACTAGCGGGGGAACAGATACGCAGTATTTT. Its protein is CASSEGMTSGGTDTQYF.

The chain has TRBV19 and TRBJ2-7; D remains unclear. In germline, CDR1 is LNHDA, CDR2 SQIVND (reference sequence). The CDR3 contains 13 residues. V shed 1 base and J shed 4 bases, with 8 bases lying between them. The CDR3 here is CASSIVRGYEQYF. For the CDR3, the DNA is TGTGCCAGTAGTATAGTGCGAGGTTACGAGCAGTACTTC.